A single sample gave rise to the 5 T cell receptor beta chains below, sequenced in a study of blood T cell repertoires in COVID-19 (TCRdb year 2020). Library preparation used the immunoSEQ multiplex PCR assay. The immuneACCESS repertoire file appears here via TCRdb, limited to in-frame rearrangements. These files lack a portion of the clones; in checked studies, under half of the deficit traces to unresolved V genes, and the cause of the others is not known. The sample data list around 140,000 clones, and approximately 89% of these were observed just once. Clones ranked in the top ten supply under 13% of the sample. Sequences were obtained from peripheral blood. Receptor source: a man aged 50 or older with acute or convalescent COVID-19.

The chain links TRBV5-1 to TRBJ2-1, with 7 bases fitting TRBD1. CDR1 and CDR2 from the germline V gene are SGHRS and YFSETQ. The ends lost 4 bases at V and 2 bases at J; junction bases unmatched: 9. The length of the CDR3 is 16 residues. The CDR3 nucleotides are TGCGCCAGCAGCCTAATAGTCGGACAGGCCTACAATGAGCAGTTCTTC. It codes for CASSLIVGQAYNEQFF.

A few counts support this clone. This chain connects TRBV19 to TRBJ1-1; D is ambiguous. Germline loops: CDR1 LNHDA, CDR2 SQIVND (reference sequence). This CDR3 comprises 11 residues. Trimming cost V 10 bases and J 1 base, with 7 bases left between them. The CDR3 spells CATIENTEAFF. CDR3 sequence (DNA): TGTGCCACTATCGAGAACACTGAAGCTTTCTTT.

The CDR3 coding sequence is TGTGCCAGCAGCTCTCCGGGACATATCACAGATACGCAGTATTTT. Protein sequence: CASSSPGHITDTQYF. The chain carries TRBV7-6 and TRBJ2-3; the D gene is possibly TRBD1 (6 bases). Looked up from germline, CDR1 is SGHVS and CDR2 is FNYEAQ. CDR3 length equals 15 residues. Trimming took 4 bases from V and 2 from J, leaving 13 bases between them. Combining the CDR3 with reference TRBV7-6 and TRBJ2-3 gives the whole variable domain GAGVSQSPRYKVTKRGQDVALRCDPISGHVSLYWYRQALGQGPEFLTYFNYEAQQDKSGLPNDRFSAERPEGSISTLTIQRTEQRDSAMYRCASSSPGHITDTQYFGPGTRLTVL.

The chain recombines TRBV11-2 with TRBJ2-7; 8 nucleotides match TRBD1. In germline, CDR1 is SGHAT, CDR2 FQNNGV. Unmatched junction bases numbered 6, after V lost 5 bases and J lost 3 bases. The CDR3 sequence is 14 residues long. CDR3 protein: CASSHGQGNYEQYF. CDR3 DNA: TGTGCCAGCAGCCACGGACAGGGTAACTACGAGCAGTACTTC. The full variable domain, with the rest looked up from reference TRBV11-2 and TRBJ2-7, is EAGVAQSPRYKIIEKRQSVAFWCNPISGHATLYWYQQILGQGPKLLIQFQNNGVVDDSQLPKDRFSAERLKGVDSTLKIQPAKLEDSAVYLCASSHGQGNYEQYFGPGTRLTVT.

The genes are TRBV6-5 and TRBJ2-7, with a possible D match to TRBD1 (6 bases). Trimming took 2 bases from V and 1 from J, leaving 9 bases between them. CDR3 length equals 14 residues. The germline gives CDR1 MNHEY, CDR2 SVGAGI. The CDR3 region has the DNA TGTGCCAGCAGTTACCAGGGGCCTTCCTACGAGCAGTACTTC. Amino acids: CASSYQGPSYEQYF.